The TCR beta chain under discussion was sequenced for a study of T cells after yellow fever vaccination. CDR1 and CDR2 (germline): MDHEN, SYDVKM. Trimming took off 1 base at V and 4 bases at J, with 19 bases between the two ends. The CDR3 is made up of 17 amino acids. TCRdb fed the 5' RACE reads into MiXCR, producing one record per CDR3 protein. The sample includes 300,000 to 350,000 distinct CDR3 sequences, around 4.3% of them seen just once. This TCR was recovered from a man between 18 and 35 years old who received the YFV17D yellow fever vaccine. This sequence joins TRBV28 and TRBJ1-2; D call uncertain. The starting material was PBMCs, obtained 15 days after the yellow fever booster vaccination. The DNA for the CDR3 is TGTGCCAGCAGTTTATATGGTCTGGCACATCACTCCTATGGCTACACCTTC. Protein product: CASSLYGLAHHSYGYTF.